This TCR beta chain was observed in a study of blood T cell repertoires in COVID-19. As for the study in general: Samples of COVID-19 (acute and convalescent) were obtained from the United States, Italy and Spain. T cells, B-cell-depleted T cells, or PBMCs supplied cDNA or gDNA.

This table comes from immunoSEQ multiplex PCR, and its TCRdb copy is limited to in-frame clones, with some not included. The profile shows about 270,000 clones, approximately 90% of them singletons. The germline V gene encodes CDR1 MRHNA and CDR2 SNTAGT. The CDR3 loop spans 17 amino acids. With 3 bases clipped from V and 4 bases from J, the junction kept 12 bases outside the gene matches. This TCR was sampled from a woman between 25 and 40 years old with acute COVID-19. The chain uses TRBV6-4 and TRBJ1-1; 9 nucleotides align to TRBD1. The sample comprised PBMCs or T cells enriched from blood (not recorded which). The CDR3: CASSDPGQGRRTTEAFF. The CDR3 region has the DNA TGTGCCAGCAGTGATCCGGGACAGGGAAGGAGGACCACTGAAGCTTTCTTT.